The 29 T cell receptor beta chains below were found in one sample sequenced in a study of T cell changes during pregnancy in multiple sclerosis. Here immunoSEQ multiplex PCR was the method, and the copy in TCRdb shows in-frame clones only, minus some. Seen here are 90,000 to 120,000 clones, around 90% observed once, and the top ten hold 0.78%. The sample in question was peripheral blood, obtained in the third trimester of pregnancy. The receptors were sampled from a female donor in good health, enrolled as a control in a pregnancy study.

The chain links TRBV5-4 to TRBJ1-2; tentatively, D is TRBD1 (5 bases). CDR1 and CDR2 (germline): SGHNT, YYREEE (reference sequence). V was pared by 2 bases and J by 7 bases, with 15 bases between. There are 14 residues in the CDR3. The CDR3 here is CASSFYFMGRGYTF. CDR3 sequence (DNA): TGTGCCAGCAGCTTTTACTTTATGGGGCGTGGCTACACCTTC.

The genes are TRBV7-8 and TRBJ1-1, with 7 nucleotides matching TRBD1. Per the germline V gene, CDR1 is SGHVS and CDR2 is FQNEAQ. This CDR3 region has 15 residues. V dropped 8 bases and J dropped 6; count of bases not matched to a gene: 15. CDR3 sequence reads: CASARGGGARSEAFF. As DNA, the CDR3 is TGTGCCAGCGCCCGAGGAGGGGGCGCGAGGTCTGAAGCTTTCTTT. Filled out from reference TRBV7-8 and TRBJ1-1, the complete variable domain reads GAGVSQSPRYKVAKRGQDVALRCDPISGHVSLFWYQQALGQGPEFLTYFQNEAQLDKSGLPSDRFFAERPEGSVSTLKIQRTQQEDSAVYLCASARGGGARSEAFFGQGTRLTVV.

The chain couples TRBV19 to TRBJ2-7, with D tentatively TRBD2 (5 bases). Trimming shortened V by 7 bases and J by 1 base, and 11 bases separated the two germline ends. CDR3 length: 13 residues. Germline V gene data show CDR1 as LNHDA and CDR2 as SQIVND (reference sequence). The CDR3: CASTDGISYEQYF. The CDR3 DNA reads TGTGCCAGTACCGACGGGATATCCTACGAGCAGTACTTC.

This clone is a singleton in its sample. This chain connects TRBV5-6 to TRBJ2-1; 8 bases fit TRBD2. From germline, CDR1 is SGHDT and CDR2 YYEEEE. The CDR3 totals 14 residues. V lost 3 bases to trimming and J lost 9 bases; unmatched junction nucleotides: 8. The CDR3 DNA follows: TGTGCCAGCAGCTCCTTTCTAACTAGCGGTGAGCAGTTCTTC. Amino acids: CASSSFLTSGEQFF.

This chain uses TRBV10-3 with TRBJ2-7; TRBD2 matches at 10 bases. Germline V gene sequence: CDR1 ENHRY, CDR2 SYGVKD. The CDR3 runs 18 residues. V trimming: 4 bases; J trimming: 7 bases; junction bases outside the gene matches: 19. The DNA of the CDR3 is TGTGCCATCAGTGGGACCGGGACTAGCGATCGAGGCTTGGGAGAGCAGTACTTC. Its translation is CAISGTGTSDRGLGEQYF.

This chain links TRBV5-1 with TRBJ2-1; 14 bases are a match to TRBD2. V was clipped by 3 bases and J by 9 bases; unmatched bases: 2. CDR3 length equals 14 residues. CDR1 is SGHRS and CDR2 is YFSETQ in the germline V gene. CDR3 sequence reads: CASSSTSGGGEQFF. CDR3 DNA: TGCGCCAGCAGCTCGACTAGCGGGGGGGGTGAGCAGTTCTTC.

The chain recombines TRBV7-2 with TRBJ2-5, with 7 bases fitting TRBD2. CDR3 length: 18 residues. Germline CDR1 is SGHTA and CDR2 is FQGNSA. The V gene end was trimmed by 3 bases and the J gene end by 1 base; junction bases not matched to a gene: 14. CDR3 region: CASSLNPLADRSQETQYF. The CDR3 nucleotides are TGTGCCAGCAGCTTGAACCCTCTAGCGGACCGGTCCCAAGAGACCCAGTACTTC.

This chain uses TRBV27 with TRBJ2-7, with TRBD1 identical over 10 bases. This CDR3 comprises 17 residues. CDR1 is MNHEY, CDR2 SMNVEV, per germline (reference sequence). J gave up 3 bases and V 5 bases, and 13 bases lay outside the gene matches. This CDR3 is CASSGTGRDRGIYEQYF. CDR3 in DNA: TGTGCCAGCAGTGGGACGGGGCGGGACAGGGGAATCTACGAGCAGTACTTC.

The chain recombines TRBV19 with TRBJ2-3, with 7 positions matching TRBD2. Germline-derived CDR1 and CDR2 are LNHDA and SQIVND (reference sequence). The CDR3 sequence is 13 residues long. Losses at the gene ends were 6 bases for V and 8 bases for J; bases not matched to a gene: 8. Here the CDR3 DNA reads TGTGCCAGTAGCAATACTGGGAGGGCTACGCAGTATTTT. This gives the protein CASSNTGRATQYF.

The chain recombines TRBV29-1 with TRBJ1-3, with a possible D match to TRBD1 (6 bases). The germline V and J ends were trimmed by 6 bases and 2 bases, with 11 bases remaining between them. CDR1 SQVTM and CDR2 ANQGSEA come from the germline V gene. The CDR3 runs 13 residues. The CDR3 DNA reads TGCAGCGTGGCAGGGGATCCTGGAAACACCATATATTTT. Translation gives CSVAGDPGNTIYF.

J is TRBJ2-5 and V is TRBV27; 7 bases match TRBD2. J was trimmed by 2 bases and V by 5 bases; bases with no gene match: 2. The length of the CDR3 is 13 residues. The germline CDR1 and CDR2 sequences are MNHEY and SMNVEV (reference sequence). The CDR3: CASSKGLQETQYF. Written as DNA, the CDR3 is TGTGCCAGCAGTAAGGGACTACAAGAGACCCAGTACTTC.

The chain has TRBV4-3 and TRBJ1-2, with TRBD1 identical over 8 bases. Germline V gives CDR1 LGHNA, CDR2 YSLEER. After removal of 0 bases from V and 0 bases from J, the junction contained 6 bases not matched to a gene. The CDR3 spans 17 residues. The CDR3 region has the DNA TGCGCCAGCAGCCAAGATGGACAGGGTTTAGCTAACTATGGCTACACCTTC. This gives the protein CASSQDGQGLANYGYTF.

CDR3 protein: CAISDSNQPQHF. For the CDR3, the DNA is TGTGCCATCAGTGACTCGAATCAGCCCCAGCATTTT. The rearrangement links TRBV10-3 to TRBJ1-5, with D unresolved. V lost 3 bases and J lost 4, with 4 bases in between. The CDR3 contains 12 residues. CDR1 and CDR2 from the germline V gene are ENHRY and SYGVKD.

This rearrangement joins TRBV5-1 to TRBJ2-1; 10 bases line up with TRBD2. Germline CDR1 reads SGHRS; CDR2 reads YFSETQ. CDR3 length: 20 residues. V dropped 4 bases and J dropped 7; count of bases not matched to a gene: 23. The CDR3 nucleotides are TGCGCCAGCAGCCTCCGTTTTTTTAGCGGGGGGCCCCACCGAGGGAATGAGCAGTTCTTC. It yields the protein CASSLRFFSGGPHRGNEQFF.

V usage is TRBV4-1 and J usage is TRBJ1-4; TRBD1 matches at 8 bases. The CDR3 loop spans 14 amino acids. Germline CDR1 reads MGHRA; CDR2 reads YSYEKL. Trimming cost V 5 bases and J 6 bases; bases outside gene matches: 5. CDR3 protein: CASSLGQDYEKLFF. DNA for the CDR3: TGCGCCAGCAGCTTGGGACAGGACTATGAAAAACTGTTTTTT.

The sample holds a few counts of this clone. The rearrangement links TRBV6-5 to TRBJ2-2, with a possible D match to TRBD2 (5 bases). Germline V lookup: CDR1 MNHEY, CDR2 SVGAGI. The ends were cut back, 2 bases at V and 5 bases at J, with 15 bases in the middle. The length of the CDR3 is 16 residues. The CDR3 sequence: CASSYLTGDGTGELFF. CDR3 in DNA: TGTGCCAGCAGTTACCTCACCGGGGATGGGACCGGGGAGCTGTTTTTT.

The genes are TRBV5-1 and TRBJ2-7; weak D call: TRBD2 (6 bases). Germline CDR1 and CDR2: SGHRS and YFSETQ. The CDR3 totals 14 residues. Trimming stripped 5 bases from V and 5 bases from J, with 17 bases between. CDR3 sequence reads: CASRRSGGSHEQYF. CDR3 coding DNA: TGCGCCAGCAGGAGAAGTGGAGGGTCCCACGAGCAGTACTTC.

The DNA of the CDR3 is TGTGCCAGCAGCTCCCCAGAGGGACGGACAGGGTCAAATCAGCCCCAGCATTTT. It translates to CASSSPEGRTGSNQPQHF. The chain joins TRBV9 to TRBJ1-5, with 8 bases matching TRBD1. J lost 4 bases, V lost 4 bases, and 16 bases had no gene match. CDR1 and CDR2 (germline): SGDLS, YYNGEE. The CDR3 totals 18 residues. The whole variable domain, filled in from reference TRBV9 and TRBJ1-5, reads DSGVTQTPKHLITATGQRVTLRCSPRSGDLSVYWYQQSLDQGLQFLIQYYNGEERAKGNILERFSAQQFPDLHSELNLSSLELGDSALYFCASSSPEGRTGSNQPQHFGDGTRLSIL.

The chain uses TRBV7-9 and TRBJ2-7, with 8 bases lining up with TRBD1. This CDR3 has 15 residues. The germline V gene has CDR1 SEHNR and CDR2 FQNEAQ (reference sequence). V was pared by 5 bases and J by 3 bases, with 9 bases of the junction left unmatched. In DNA form, the CDR3 reads TGTGCCAGCAGCCTCTCGGCGACAGGGGTCTACGAGCAGTACTTC. This sequence encodes CASSLSATGVYEQYF.

The chain carries TRBV30 and TRBJ1-5, with 7 bases lining up with TRBD1. The CDR3 has 17 residues. Germline loops: CDR1 GTSNPN, CDR2 SVGIG (reference sequence). V trimming: 0 bases; J trimming: 0 bases; junction bases outside the gene matches: 8. CDR3 DNA: TGTGCCTGGAGTGTACGAATCCGGGACAGTAGCAATCAGCCCCAGCATTTT. Translated: CAWSVRIRDSSNQPQHF.

The rearrangement uses TRBV6-1 and TRBJ2-7, with a possible D match to TRBD2 (5 bases). The V gene's germline CDR1 is MNHNS and CDR2 SASEGT. This CDR3 is built from 13 residues. V was cut by 2 bases and J by 4 bases, with 9 bases left in between. CDR3: CASSESGDYEQYF. In nucleotides, the CDR3 is TGTGCCAGCAGTGAAAGCGGAGATTACGAGCAGTACTTC.

The CDR3 spells CATDINGSPYEQYF. The CDR3 bases are TGTGCCACTGATATCAACGGGAGCCCCTACGAGCAGTACTTC. The chain combines TRBV6-1 with TRBJ2-7; the D gene is possibly TRBD2 (6 bases). Germline V CDR1 and CDR2: MNHNS, SASEGT. The ends were cut back, 10 bases at V and 2 bases at J, with 18 bases in the middle. The CDR3 spans 14 residues.

This chain links TRBV6-5 with TRBJ1-3; unclear D gene. Trimming left V 4 bases short and J 5 bases short, with 3 bases between. The CDR3 runs 11 residues. Germline CDR1 is MNHEY and CDR2 is SVGAGI. The DNA for the CDR3 is TGTGCCAGCAGTTCCAGAAACACCATATATTTT. Translated: CASSSRNTIYF.

The chain couples TRBV7-2 to TRBJ2-7, with 10 bases lining up with TRBD1. CDR1 SGHTA and CDR2 FQGNSA come from the germline V gene. J gave up 6 bases and V 5 bases, and 10 bases lay outside the gene matches. The CDR3 is 15 residues long. CDR3 nucleotide sequence: TGTGCCAGCAGCCTTACGTCGGGACAGGGGATCGAGCAGTACTTC. Its translation: CASSLTSGQGIEQYF.

This chain connects TRBV4-2 to TRBJ1-5; TRBD1 is a possible D gene (5 bases). Germline V gene lookup returns CDR1 LGHNA and CDR2 YNFKEQ. The V and J ends lost 4 bases and 6 bases respectively, with 25 bases between them. This CDR3 region has 18 residues. CDR3: CASSLAQGAAGGSQPQHF. The CDR3 bases are TGTGCCAGCAGCCTGGCTCAGGGAGCGGCAGGCGGGAGTCAGCCCCAGCATTTT.

The rearrangement uses TRBV2 and TRBJ1-5; D call uncertain. This CDR3 contains 13 residues. The V end lost 11 bases, the J end lost 2 bases, and 13 bases lay between the germline ends. Germline values: CDR1 SNHLY, CDR2 FYNNEI. CDR3 amino acids: CAGRGAGNQPQHF. In DNA, the CDR3 is TGTGCCGGACGGGGAGCCGGCAATCAGCCCCAGCATTTT.

This rearrangement joins TRBV4-3 to TRBJ2-7; TRBD2 matches at 9 bases. With 0 bases clipped from V and 1 base from J, the junction kept 10 bases outside the gene matches. Germline lookup yields CDR1 LGHNA and CDR2 YSLEER. The CDR3 length is 18 residues. CDR3 DNA: TGCGCCAGCAGCCAAGAATCGGAAGCGGGGGGCCCATCCTACGAGCAGTACTTC. This gives the protein CASSQESEAGGPSYEQYF.

The chain recombines TRBV5-1 with TRBJ2-7; the match to TRBD1 covers 8 bases. The germline V gene has CDR1 SGHRS and CDR2 YFSETQ. The CDR3 spans 14 residues. V lost 3 bases to trimming and J lost 2 bases; unmatched junction nucleotides: 4. CDR3 amino acids: CASSSGQGPYEQYF. The CDR3 coding sequence is TGCGCCAGCAGCTCCGGACAGGGCCCCTACGAGCAGTACTTC.

The chain joins TRBV6-1 to TRBJ2-1, with D perhaps matching TRBD2 (6 bases). The CDR3 loop spans 16 amino acids. Germline lookup yields CDR1 MNHNS and CDR2 SASEGT. Between the trimmed V and J ends, which lost 3 bases and 4 bases, there was a span of 16 bases. CDR3 DNA sequence: TGTGCCAGCAGTGATTTAAGGGGACTCCTATACAATGAGCAGTTCTTC. It yields the protein CASSDLRGLLYNEQFF.